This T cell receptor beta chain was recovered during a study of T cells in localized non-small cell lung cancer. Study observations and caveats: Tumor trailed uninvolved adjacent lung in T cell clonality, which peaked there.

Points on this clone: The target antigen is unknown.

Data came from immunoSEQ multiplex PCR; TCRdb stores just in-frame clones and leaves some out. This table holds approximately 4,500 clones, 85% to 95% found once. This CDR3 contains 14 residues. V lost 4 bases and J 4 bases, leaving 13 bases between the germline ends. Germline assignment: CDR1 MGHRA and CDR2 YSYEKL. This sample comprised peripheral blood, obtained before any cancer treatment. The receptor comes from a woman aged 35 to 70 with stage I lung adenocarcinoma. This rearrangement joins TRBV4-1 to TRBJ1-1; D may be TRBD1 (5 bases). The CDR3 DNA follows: TGCGCCAGCAGCCCCCAGGGAGGGCGCACTGAAGCTTTCTTT. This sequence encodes CASSPQGGRTEAFF.